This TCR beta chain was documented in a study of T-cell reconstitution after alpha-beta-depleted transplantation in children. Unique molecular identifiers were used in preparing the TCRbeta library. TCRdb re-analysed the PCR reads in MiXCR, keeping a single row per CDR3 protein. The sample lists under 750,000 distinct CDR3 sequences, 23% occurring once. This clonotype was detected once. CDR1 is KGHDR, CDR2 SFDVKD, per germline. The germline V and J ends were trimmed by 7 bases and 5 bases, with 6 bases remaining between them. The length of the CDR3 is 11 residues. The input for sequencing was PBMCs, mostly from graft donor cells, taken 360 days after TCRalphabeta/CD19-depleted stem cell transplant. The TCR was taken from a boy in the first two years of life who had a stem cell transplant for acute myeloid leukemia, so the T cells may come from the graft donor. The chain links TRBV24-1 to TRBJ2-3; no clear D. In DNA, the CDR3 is TGTGCCACCAGCATTGGAGATACGCAGTATTTT. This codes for CATSIGDTQYF.